These 7 T cell receptor beta chains originate from one sample sequenced in a study of long-term antiretroviral therapy in people with HIV. This was the immunoSEQ v3.0 assay at survey level. Sequenced by immunoSEQ multiplex PCR; TCRdb stores in-frame clones only, minus some. Of tens of thousands of clones listed, 86% are singletons. The sequences come from unsorted PBMCs, collected 1.2 years after starting antiretroviral therapy. Source of these receptors: a man in his forties or fifties with HIV.

The chain employs TRBV27 and TRBJ1-1, with D maybe TRBD1 (5 bases). The CDR3 has 14 amino acids. V was pared by 0 bases and J by 3 bases, with 8 bases between. The germline V gene encodes CDR1 MNHEY and CDR2 SMNVEV (reference sequence). The chain's CDR3 is CASSLSTRDTEAFF. The DNA of the CDR3 is TGTGCCAGCAGTTTATCGACCAGGGACACTGAAGCTTTCTTT.

This clone was seen a handful of times. The CDR3 here is CASSQNLGEQFF. DNA for the CDR3: TGCGCCAGCAGCCAAAATCTAGGGGAGCAGTTCTTC. This chain joins TRBV10-2 and TRBJ2-1, with unresolved D. The V end was cut by 6 bases, the J end by 10 bases, with 13 bases between. This CDR3 spans 12 amino acids. CDR1 is WSHSY and CDR2 is SAAADI in the germline V gene.

The CDR3, as DNA: TGTAGCACAGGGGCTAATGAAAAACTGTTTTTT. Encoded protein: CSTGANEKLFF. The chain couples TRBV28 to TRBJ1-4; 7 bases map to TRBD1. The V gene's germline CDR1 is MDHEN and CDR2 SYDVKM. The CDR3 extends over 11 amino acids.

V gene TRBV5-4 combines with J gene TRBJ2-7; TRBD1 agrees at 8 bases. V lost 4 bases to trimming and J lost 3 bases; unmatched junction nucleotides: 3. The CDR3 is 13 residues long. Germline CDR1 and CDR2: SGHNT and YYREEE (reference sequence). This CDR3 is CASSLTGDYEQYF. The CDR3 DNA is TGTGCCAGCAGCCTGACAGGGGACTACGAGCAGTACTTC.

V usage is TRBV11-2 and J usage is TRBJ2-7; D is unresolved. In germline, CDR1 is SGHAT, CDR2 FQNNGV. Trimming pared 5 bases from V and 4 bases from J, leaving 30 bases between. The CDR3 totals 19 residues. The CDR3 coding sequence is TGTGCCAGCAGCCTAGGAACTCTTAGGGTTTCAGGTGGGGTATACGAGCAGTACTTC. Translated, it gives CASSLGTLRVSGGVYEQYF.

The chain carries TRBV7-3 and TRBJ1-2; 7 nucleotides line up with TRBD1. This CDR3 is 13 amino acids long. With V trimmed by 0 bases and J by 8 bases, 3 bases remained unmatched. In germline, CDR1 is SGHTA, CDR2 FQGTGA. Here the CDR3 DNA reads TGTGCCAGCAGCTTAACCCGGACAGGAGGCTACACCTTC. It yields the protein CASSLTRTGGYTF. Combining the CDR3 with reference TRBV7-3 and TRBJ1-2 gives the whole variable domain GAGVSQTPSNKVTEKGKYVELRCDPISGHTALYWYRQSLGQGPEFLIYFQGTGAADDSGLPNDRFFAVRPEGSVSTLKIQRTERGDSAVYLCASSLTRTGGYTFGSGTRLTVV.

The J gene is TRBJ1-4, the V gene TRBV2, with 7 bases that match TRBD1. The length of the CDR3 is 15 residues. The J segment lost 0 bases and the V segment lost 7 bases, leaving 5 bases of the junction unmatched. Germline V gene lookup returns CDR1 SNHLY and CDR2 FYNNEI. The CDR3 DNA reads as TGTGCCAGCAAAGGGGACAGAACAACTAATGAAAAACTGTTTTTT. The encoded protein is CASKGDRTTNEKLFF.